This T cell receptor beta chain was sequenced during a study of blood T cells in healthy people across ages. In each sample, at least 7 million PBMCs were isolated. Alongside a J-beta primer mix, a sample-barcoded 5' primer served in a second PCR lasting about 7 to 12 cycles. MiXCR, applied by TCRdb to the 5' RACE reads, yields one record per CDR3 protein. Here the sample spans 700,000 or so distinct CDR3 sequences, about a fifth being singletons. V dropped 7 bases and J dropped 2; count of bases not matched to a gene: 9. CDR1 and CDR2 from the germline V gene are DFQATT and SNEGSKA (reference sequence). The CDR3 runs to 16 residues. This clonotype was observed a few times.

This TCR came from an older man in good health. Sequencing used blood. The V and J genes are TRBV20-1 and TRBJ2-2; 11 nucleotides line up with TRBD2. This CDR3 reads CSVEIAGGLNTGELFF. The CDR3 region has the DNA TGCAGTGTAGAGATAGCGGGGGGGCTCAACACCGGGGAGCTGTTTTTT.